Here is one T cell receptor (beta chain) with its context. Its matching antigen is unknown. The data stem from a study of T-cell reconstitution after alpha-beta-depleted transplantation in children. General observations from the study: Surviving thymic progenitors and recipient T cells were the source of high TCRbeta diversity at day 60 in some patients. At around two months after transplant, the alpha-beta T cells were reportedly derived from several hundred expanded clones that came from non-depleted graft cells. Most T-cell counts and diversity one year after the transplant came from T cells that were newly produced.

CDR3 length: 11 amino acids. CDR1 and CDR2 (germline): DFQATT, SNEGSKA (reference sequence). Trimming removed 5 bases from V and 3 bases from J, with 8 bases in between. Unique molecular identifiers featured in how the TCRbeta library was prepared. One entry per CDR3 protein, called by TCRdb with MiXCR from the PCR reads. There are 90,000 to 100,000 distinct CDR3 sequences in the sample; less than 25% occur only once, and around 21% lies in the top ten. Source: PBMCs, taken before TCRalphabeta/CD19-depleted stem cell transplant. The chain recombines TRBV20-1 with TRBJ2-7, with a weak D call TRBD1 (5 bases). The receptor comes from a boy between 2 and 15 years old with acute lymphoblastic leukemia, due to receive a stem cell transplant. CDR3 loop: CSAGDSYEQYF. The CDR3 DNA reads as TGCAGTGCTGGTGACAGCTACGAGCAGTACTTC.